This T cell receptor beta chain was profiled in a study of T-cell memory formation after mild COVID-19. Study-level information: In these data, TCR clusters were largely donor specific. Study-wide results and caveats: Contracting clones localized mainly to CM and EM when CD4+ and mainly to EMRA when CD8+. A second wave of clones peaked on day 37, and their SARS-CoV-2 specificity went unconfirmed.

This clonotype has more than one count but fewer than ten. Its antigen is unknown. 5'RACE primed at constant segments yielded TCR alpha and TCR beta cDNA libraries bearing sample barcodes and UMIs. In TCRdb, the 5' RACE reads were re-called with MiXCR into one record per CDR3 protein. Of about 540,000 distinct CDR3 sequences in the sample, around 21% are singletons; the top ten hold roughly an eighth. The length of the CDR3 is 13 residues. Between the trimmed V and J ends, which lost 6 bases and 8 bases, there was a span of 14 bases. This sequence joins TRBV12-3 or TRBV12-4 and TRBJ2-1, with unresolved D. The TCR was taken from an adult woman who had mild COVID-19 (a few samples of this study predate the infection). Cell type and time point are not known. Material for sequencing was PBMCs or a T cell subset sorted from them (not recorded which). The CDR3 region is CASSKAVVHEQFF. The DNA for the CDR3 is TGTGCCAGCAGCAAGGCCGTGGTCCATGAGCAGTTCTTC.